This T cell receptor beta chain emerged from a study of T cells in tuberculosis. Looking at the study overall: IGRA-negative adolescents, IGRA-positive adolescents with latent tuberculosis and adults with active tuberculosis formed this South African cohort. Study observations and caveats: Samples were chosen by availability of cryopreserved specimens.

Using immunoSEQ multiplex PCR, the repertoire was profiled, and TCRdb retains in-frame clones only, with some absent. The data contain over 25,000 clones, about 90% of them singletons. As for this clone: Its antigen remains unidentified.

As to time point: new active TB diagnosis, blood taken before or within 7 days of starting treatment. V was pared by 0 bases and J by 1 base, with 5 bases of the junction left unmatched. The CDR3 is made up of 17 amino acids. Per the germline V gene, CDR1 is SGHDT and CDR2 is YYEEEE. The sequenced sample was PBMCs, obtained at tuberculosis diagnosis. The J gene is TRBJ2-7, the V gene TRBV5-6, with 12 bases matching TRBD2. This sequence was found in an adult with tuberculosis. The CDR3: CASSLASGRAGSYEQYF. The CDR3 coding sequence is TGTGCCAGCAGCTTGGCTAGCGGGAGGGCGGGATCCTACGAGCAGTACTTC.